This T cell receptor beta chain was sequenced in a study of blood T cell repertoires in COVID-19. Study information: Acute-phase and convalescent COVID-19 samples originated in the United States, Italy and Spain. In each case, the material was cDNA or gDNA derived from T cells, B-cell-depleted T cells, or PBMCs.

Per the study methods: For nucleated cells, counts were estimated from reference gene primer amplification. Sequencing used immunoSEQ multiplex PCR; TCRdb keeps in-frame clones, though not all of them. The DNA was the basis for D and trimming; V, J and clone size are from that table. The repertoire has under 200,000 clones, around 76% of them found once; the top ten carry around 8%. The CDR3 is 12 residues long. Trimming took 6 bases from V and 12 from J; bases not matched to a gene: 8. The sequenced sample was peripheral blood. The chain is built from TRBV12-3 or TRBV12-4 and TRBJ2-1; 7 bases map to TRBD2. The TCR originated in a woman aged 55-69 years with COVID-19, enrolled during active disease. The CDR3 spells CASRISPGGQFF. Written as DNA, the CDR3 is TGTGCCAGCAGAATCAGCCCGGGGGGGCAGTTCTTC.